The clone carrying this T cell receptor (beta chain) has ten or more counts. The antigen is unknown. One junction end does not reproduce the germline sequence, and a read error may be involved. These data are taken from a study of blood T cells in healthy people across ages. Study outcomes and limitations: Changes in expanded clonotypes were possibly confounded, as the CMV status of donors was unknown. Significant beta diversity loss was already apparent by age 40, declining roughly linearly.

CDR3 size: 13 residues. CDR1 is SGHRS and CDR2 is YFSETQ in the germline V gene. Sample-barcoded 5' priming and a J-beta primer mix drove a second PCR of 7 to 11 cycles. TCRdb fed the 5' RACE reads into MiXCR, producing one record per CDR3 protein. The table records 1.5 million to 2 million distinct CDR3 sequences, almost 35% of them present only once. The clonotype comes from a woman aged 25 to 45 in good health. The sample consisted of blood. This rearrangement joins TRBV5-1 to TRBJ2-1; possibly TRBD1 for D (5 bases). CDR3 nucleotide sequence: TGTGCCAGCAGCCCTCAGGGATACAATGAGCAGTTCTTC. This codes for CASSPQGYNEQFF.